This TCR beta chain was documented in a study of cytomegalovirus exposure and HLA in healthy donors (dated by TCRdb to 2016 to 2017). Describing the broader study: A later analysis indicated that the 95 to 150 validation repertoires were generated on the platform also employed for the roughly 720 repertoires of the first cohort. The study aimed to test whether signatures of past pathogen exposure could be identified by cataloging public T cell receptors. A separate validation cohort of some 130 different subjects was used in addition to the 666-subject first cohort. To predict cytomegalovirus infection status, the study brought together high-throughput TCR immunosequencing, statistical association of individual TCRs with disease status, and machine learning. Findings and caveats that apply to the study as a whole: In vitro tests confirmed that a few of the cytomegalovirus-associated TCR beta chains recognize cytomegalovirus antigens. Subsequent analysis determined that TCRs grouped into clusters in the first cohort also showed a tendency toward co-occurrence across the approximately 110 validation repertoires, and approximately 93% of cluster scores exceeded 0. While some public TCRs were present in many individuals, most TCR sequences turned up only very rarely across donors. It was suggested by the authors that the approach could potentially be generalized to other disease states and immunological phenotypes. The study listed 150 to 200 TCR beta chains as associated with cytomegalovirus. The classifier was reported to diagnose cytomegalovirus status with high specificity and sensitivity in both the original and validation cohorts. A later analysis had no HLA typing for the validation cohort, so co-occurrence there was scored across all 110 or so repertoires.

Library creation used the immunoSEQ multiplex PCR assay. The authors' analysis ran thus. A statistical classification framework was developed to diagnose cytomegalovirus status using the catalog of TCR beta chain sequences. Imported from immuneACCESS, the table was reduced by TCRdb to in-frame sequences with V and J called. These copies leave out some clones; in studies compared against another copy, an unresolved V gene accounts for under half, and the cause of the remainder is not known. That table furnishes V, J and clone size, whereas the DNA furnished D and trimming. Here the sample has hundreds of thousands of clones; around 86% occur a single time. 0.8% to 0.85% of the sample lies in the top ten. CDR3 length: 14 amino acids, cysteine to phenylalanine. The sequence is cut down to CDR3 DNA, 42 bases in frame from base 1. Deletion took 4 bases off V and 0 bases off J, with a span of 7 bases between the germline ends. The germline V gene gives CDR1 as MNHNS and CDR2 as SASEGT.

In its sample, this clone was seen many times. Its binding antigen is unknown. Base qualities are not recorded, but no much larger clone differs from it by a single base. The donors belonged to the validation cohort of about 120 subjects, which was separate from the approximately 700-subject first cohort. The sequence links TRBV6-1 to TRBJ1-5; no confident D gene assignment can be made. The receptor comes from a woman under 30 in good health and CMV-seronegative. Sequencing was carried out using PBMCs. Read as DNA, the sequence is TGTGCCAGCAGTGGACTCTCTAGCAATCAGCCCCAGCATTTT. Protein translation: CASSGLSSNQPQHF.